The 18 T cell receptor beta chains listed next were all sequenced from one sample in a study of blood T cell repertoires in COVID-19. The assay was immunoSEQ multiplex PCR, and TCRdb's table has in-frame clones only and misses some. The data contain 66,000 or so clones, around 80% of them seen just once; the ten biggest clones take up 8.5% to 10%. Sequences were obtained from peripheral blood. The source is a human donor in a cohort sampled during active COVID-19.

V and J are TRBV19 and TRBJ2-7; 7 nucleotides agree with TRBD1. V trimming: 3 bases; J trimming: 3 bases; junction bases outside the gene matches: 8. This CDR3 is 15 amino acids long. Germline loops: CDR1 LNHDA, CDR2 SQIVND (reference sequence). The CDR3 protein is CASSIGQATNYEQYF. As DNA, the CDR3 is TGTGCCAGTAGTATCGGACAGGCGACTAACTACGAGCAGTACTTC.

The V gene is TRBV24-1, the J gene TRBJ1-1; the D is unclear. CDR1 is KGHDR and CDR2 is SFDVKD in the germline V gene. The CDR3 runs 15 residues. Trimming left V 7 bases short and J 0 bases short, with 14 bases between. The CDR3 spells CATSPGSGMNTEAFF. CDR3 in DNA: TGTGCCACCAGCCCGGGGAGCGGCATGAACACTGAAGCTTTCTTT.

This clone is a singleton in its sample. V usage is TRBV9 and J usage is TRBJ2-2; D is ambiguous. The CDR3 spans 14 residues. The ends were cut back, 0 bases at V and 2 bases at J, with 5 bases in the middle. In germline, CDR1 is SGDLS, CDR2 YYNGEE. DNA of the CDR3: TGTGCCAGCAGCGTAGGACTCAACACCGGGGAGCTGTTTTTT. This translates into CASSVGLNTGELFF.

The V gene is TRBV7-9, the J gene TRBJ2-3; D perhaps matches TRBD1 (6 bases). The germline CDR1 and CDR2 sequences are SEHNR and FQNEAQ (reference sequence). The CDR3 spans 14 residues. Trimming stripped 0 bases from V and 2 bases from J, with 6 bases between. CDR3 DNA: TGTGCCAGCAGCTTAGCGGGGGCCACAGATACGCAGTATTTT. Translating gives CASSLAGATDTQYF.

V is TRBV6-5 and J is TRBJ2-7; 8 bases are shared with TRBD1. The germline V gene encodes CDR1 MNHEY and CDR2 SVGAGI. The length of the CDR3 is 13 residues. Losses at the gene ends were 6 bases for V and 6 bases for J; bases not matched to a gene: 7. The CDR3 region has the DNA TGTGCCAGCAGCGGACAGGGAAGAGGCGAGCAGTACTTC. Amino acids: CASSGQGRGEQYF.

This sequence joins TRBV6-4 and TRBJ1-2, with D possibly TRBD1 on 6 matching bases. CDR3 size: 14 residues. In germline, CDR1 is MRHNA, CDR2 SNTAGT. Trimming pared 5 bases from V and 3 bases from J, leaving 13 bases between. For the CDR3, the DNA is TGTGCCAGCAGTCTGGAACAGGGTGACTATGGCTACACCTTC. Translation: CASSLEQGDYGYTF.

This CDR3 reads CASSLDPGPRGGNTIYF. CDR3 nucleotides: TGTGCCAGCAGCTTAGACCCCGGCCCCCGGGGAGGAAACACCATATATTTT. The chain combines TRBV7-9 with TRBJ1-3; D is unclear. Trimming took 1 base from V and 4 from J, leaving 17 bases between them. CDR1 is SEHNR, CDR2 FQNEAQ, per germline (reference sequence). This CDR3 region has 17 residues.

This clone was seen only once. The genes are TRBV6-2 or TRBV6-3 and TRBJ2-7; 7 bases are shared with TRBD2. Per germline, CDR1 MNHEY and CDR2 SVGEGT. V was pared by 0 bases and J by 7 bases, with 3 bases of the junction left unmatched. CDR3 size: 13 residues. CDR3: CASSYSWGGEQYF. The CDR3, as DNA: TGTGCCAGCAGTTACTCTTGGGGAGGGGAGCAGTACTTC.

This rearrangement joins TRBV5-1 to TRBJ2-7; no clear D. CDR1 and CDR2 from the germline V gene are SGHRS and YFSETQ. The CDR3 length is 13 residues. Trimming removed 0 bases from V and 6 bases from J, with 10 bases in between. The CDR3 spells CASSLEMRSEQYF. CDR3 DNA: TGCGCCAGCAGCTTGGAGATGAGGTCCGAGCAGTACTTC.

The chain joins TRBV28 to TRBJ1-2; 8 bases map to TRBD1. Germline CDR1 reads MDHEN; CDR2 reads SYDVKM. The CDR3 loop spans 14 amino acids. J gave up 1 base and V 5 bases, and 3 bases lay outside the gene matches. The CDR3 nucleotides are TGTGCCAGCAGTCAGGGGGCCGGTAACTATGGCTACACCTTC. It encodes CASSQGAGNYGYTF.

The chain combines TRBV7-2 with TRBJ2-7; D uncertain. With 1 base removed from V and 6 bases from J, the gap between germline ends came to 13 bases. Germline loops: CDR1 SGHTA, CDR2 FQGNSA. The CDR3 covers 14 residues. In DNA, the CDR3 is TGTGCCAGCAGCTTAGACTTTTTCGGTACCGAGCAGTACTTC. Its translation is CASSLDFFGTEQYF.

V is TRBV12-3 or TRBV12-4 and J is TRBJ2-7, with a weak D call TRBD1 (5 bases). Trimming took off 7 bases at V and 6 bases at J, with 16 bases between the two ends. The CDR3 is made up of 13 amino acids. The CDR3 bases are TGTGCCAGCACCCCCACAGGAACACTCGAGCAGTACTTC. Its protein is CASTPTGTLEQYF.

This clone was observed once. The chain uses TRBV10-2 and TRBJ1-6, with 10 bases fitting TRBD1. The CDR3 runs to 16 residues. Unmatched junction bases numbered 7, after V lost 6 bases and J lost 5 bases. Germline values: CDR1 WSHSY, CDR2 SAAADI. The DNA of the CDR3 is TGCGCCAGCAGAGACAGGGGGCTGCTTGATAATTCACCCCTCCACTTT. Translating gives CASRDRGLLDNSPLHF.

V and J are TRBV10-3 and TRBJ1-4; perhaps TRBD1 as D (6 bases). The CDR3 length is 13 residues. CDR1 and CDR2 (germline): ENHRY, SYGVKD. V was cut by 8 bases and J by 4 bases, with 11 bases left in between. The CDR3 protein is CAIFGTFNEKLFF. CDR3 sequence (DNA): TGTGCCATCTTTGGGACATTTAATGAAAAACTGTTTTTT.

The chain combines TRBV11-2 with TRBJ2-7, with 9 bases lining up with TRBD2. V dropped 1 base and J dropped 2; count of bases not matched to a gene: 3. Per germline, CDR1 SGHAT and CDR2 FQNNGV. CDR3 length: 15 amino acids. The CDR3 here is CASSLASGNTYEQYF. The CDR3, as DNA: TGTGCCAGCAGCTTAGCTAGCGGGAACACCTACGAGCAGTACTTC. Looking up the rest from reference TRBV11-2 and TRBJ2-7 gives the full variable domain: EAGVAQSPRYKIIEKRQSVAFWCNPISGHATLYWYQQILGQGPKLLIQFQNNGVVDDSQLPKDRFSAERLKGVDSTLKIQPAKLEDSAVYLCASSLASGNTYEQYFGPGTRLTVT.

This rearrangement joins TRBV3-1 (or the pseudogene TRBV3-2) to TRBJ1-2; perhaps TRBD1 as D (5 bases). Deletions cut 0 bases from V and 1 base from J, with 9 bases between. The CDR3 has 15 residues. Looked up from germline, CDR1 is LGHDT and CDR2 is YNNKEL (reference sequence). CDR3 coding DNA: TGTGCCAGCAGCCAAGATCAGGGAAGTAACTATGGCTACACCTTC. This codes for CASSQDQGSNYGYTF.

This clone was recorded a few times. V gene TRBV10-1 combines with J gene TRBJ2-7, with D uncertain. The CDR3 covers 13 residues. In germline, CDR1 is WNHNN, CDR2 SYGVQD (reference sequence). With 6 bases removed from V and 6 bases from J, the gap between germline ends came to 15 bases. This CDR3 is CASSSDEVGEQYF. CDR3 nucleotide sequence: TGCGCCAGCAGCTCAGACGAGGTGGGCGAGCAGTACTTC.

The V call is TRBV7-6, the J call TRBJ1-2, with 9 bases fitting TRBD1. With V trimmed by 4 bases and J by 7 bases, 4 bases remained unmatched. CDR1 and CDR2 from the germline V gene are SGHVS and FNYEAQ. This CDR3 region has 13 residues. CDR3 residues: CASSSGQGVGYTF. In DNA form, the CDR3 reads TGTGCCAGCAGCTCGGGACAGGGTGTTGGCTACACCTTC.